The 6 T cell receptor beta chains in this list originate from one sample, sequenced in a study of brain metastases from non-small cell lung cancer. The method was immunoSEQ multiplex PCR; TCRdb's version includes in-frame clones alone and lacks a portion of them. The data contain about 6,000 clones, 80% to 85% of them singletons. Sequences were obtained from primary lung tumor tissue. The origin of the receptors is a donor older than 35 with non-small cell lung cancer.

The gene calls are TRBV19 and TRBJ1-2; D is perhaps TRBD1 (5 bases). Germline values: CDR1 LNHDA, CDR2 SQIVND (reference sequence). CDR3 length: 14 amino acids. Trimming removed 3 bases at V and 1 base at J, with 9 bases between. The CDR3 sequence: CASSIGADNYGYTF. DNA of the CDR3: TGTGCCAGTAGTATTGGGGCAGATAACTATGGCTACACCTTC.

This clone was seen a few times. The rearrangement uses TRBV14 and TRBJ2-7; 9 bases map to TRBD2. This CDR3 spans 15 amino acids. V shed 0 bases and J 4 bases; nucleotides not matched to a gene: 4. Germline V gene data show CDR1 as SGHDN and CDR2 as FVKESK. CDR3 protein: CASSQDLAGYYEQYF. CDR3 nucleotides: TGTGCCAGCAGCCAAGATCTAGCGGGGTATTACGAGCAGTACTTC. Variable domain in full (rest from reference TRBV14 and TRBJ2-7): EAGVTQFPSHSVIEKGQTVTLRCDPISGHDNLYWYRRVMGKEIKFLLHFVKESKQDESGMPNNRFLAERTGGTYSTLKVQPAELEDSGVYFCASSQDLAGYYEQYFGPGTRLTVT.

The CDR3 DNA follows: TGCGCCAGCAGCCTAGGGGGACGGAACACTGAAGCTTTCTTT. It codes for CASSLGGRNTEAFF. The V call is TRBV5-1, the J call TRBJ1-1; tentatively, D is TRBD1 (6 bases). Germline CDR1 reads SGHRS; CDR2 reads YFSETQ. V was shortened by 4 bases and J by 1 base, with 11 bases between the two germline ends. CDR3 size: 14 residues.

The chain has TRBV5-1 and TRBJ2-1, with 7 bases identical to TRBD2. Per germline, CDR1 SGHRS and CDR2 YFSETQ. The CDR3 runs 11 residues. After removal of 4 bases from V and 15 bases from J, the junction contained 7 bases not matched to a gene. The CDR3 here is CASSPGLGRFF. The CDR3 DNA sequence: TGCGCCAGCAGCCCCGGACTAGGTCGGTTCTTC.

This chain links TRBV29-1 with TRBJ1-1, with D possibly matching TRBD1 (6 bases). Looked up from germline, CDR1 is SQVTM and CDR2 is ANQGSEA. This CDR3 has 9 amino acids. V dropped 6 bases and J dropped 8 bases, with 7 bases sitting between them. The CDR3 sequence is CSVDREAFF. As DNA, the CDR3 is TGCAGCGTCGACAGGGAAGCTTTCTTT.

This chain's CDR3 is CAISVTSGGSYEQYF. The CDR3 nucleotides read TGTGCCATCAGTGTGACTAGCGGGGGATCCTACGAGCAGTACTTC. The chain combines TRBV10-3 with TRBJ2-7; 12 bases line up with TRBD2. Trimming removed 4 bases from V and 1 base from J; junction bases left unmatched: 2. The germline gives CDR1 ENHRY, CDR2 SYGVKD. CDR3 length: 15 residues.